Shown below are 32 T cell receptor beta chains from a single sample sequenced in a study of cytomegalovirus exposure and HLA in healthy donors. Use of 60 Vbeta and 13 Jbeta primers characterized the PCR. Some clones are missing from TCRdb's copy, which holds only in-frame ones; the method was immunoSEQ multiplex PCR. The sample consists of around 200,000 clones, roughly four fifths of them appearing once. Sequenced input: PBMCs. Receptor source: a man aged 50 to 59 in good health and CMV-seronegative.

A word on this clone: The same CDR3 can be traced to other DNA sequences in this sample. The chain uses TRBV30 and TRBJ1-5; D unresolved. V shed 0 bases and J shed 4 bases, with 7 bases lying between them. Germline assignment: CDR1 GTSNPN and CDR2 SVGIG (reference sequence). The CDR3 has 13 amino acids. CDR3 loop: CAWSVAGNQPQHF. CDR3 coding DNA: TGTGCCTGGAGTGTCGCGGGGAATCAGCCCCAGCATTTT.

The CDR3 sequence is CASSTSSGRRNEQFF. Here the CDR3 DNA reads TGTGCCAGCAGTACCTCTAGCGGGAGACGAAATGAGCAGTTCTTC. The V gene is TRBV6-5, the J gene TRBJ2-1; 10 bases align to TRBD2. The CDR3 consists of 15 residues. The ends lost 5 bases at V and 7 bases at J; junction bases unmatched: 8. Germline CDR1 is MNHEY and CDR2 is SVGAGI.

The chain employs TRBV29-1 and TRBJ1-5; 8 nucleotides agree with TRBD1. V lost 4 bases to trimming and J lost 7 bases; unmatched junction nucleotides: 9. The CDR3 is made up of 14 amino acids. Germline V gene lookup returns CDR1 SQVTM and CDR2 ANQGSEA. In DNA, the CDR3 is TGCAGCGTTGGACCTGGGACAGGAGGCCAGCCCCAGCATTTT. This encodes CSVGPGTGGQPQHF.

This chain joins TRBV29-1 and TRBJ2-1; 9 nucleotides line up with TRBD2. The germline gives CDR1 SQVTM, CDR2 ANQGSEA. CDR3 length: 14 residues. Trimming at V came to 4 bases and at J to 4 bases, leaving 5 bases not matched to a gene. CDR3 nucleotide sequence: TGCAGCGTTGTAAGACTAGCGGAGTACAATGAGCAGTTCTTC. Protein sequence: CSVVRLAEYNEQFF.

This chain joins TRBV7-2 and TRBJ2-3; 7 bases fit TRBD2. Germline CDR1 is SGHTA and CDR2 is FQGNSA. The V segment lost 10 bases and the J segment 4 bases; nucleotides outside the gene matches: 14. The CDR3 sequence is 15 residues long. The CDR3 is CATKAGRGSADTQYF. The CDR3 nucleotides read TGTGCCACCAAAGCCGGGCGGGGGTCTGCAGATACGCAGTATTTT. Complete variable domain (other parts from reference TRBV7-2 and TRBJ2-3): GAGVSQSPSNKVTEKGKDVELRCDPISGHTALYWYRQSLGQGLEFLIYFQGNSAPDKSGLPSDRFSAERTGGSVSTLTIQRTQQEDSAVYLCATKAGRGSADTQYFGPGTRLTVL.

V and J are TRBV14 and TRBJ2-2, with D unresolved. Per the germline V gene, CDR1 is SGHDN and CDR2 is FVKESK. This CDR3 is built from 15 residues. The V and J ends lost 2 bases and 7 bases respectively, with 14 bases between them. This CDR3 is CASSQKYSYNGELFF. The CDR3, as DNA: TGTGCCAGCAGCCAAAAGTACAGTTATAACGGGGAGCTGTTTTTT.

J is TRBJ2-7 and V is TRBV15; D remains ambiguous. The CDR3 runs to 12 residues. V was trimmed by 3 bases and J by 11 bases, leaving 14 bases between them. Germline lookup yields CDR1 LNHNV and CDR2 YYDKDF (reference sequence). In DNA, the CDR3 is TGTGCCACCAGCAGTCAAGAGACTCAAAAGTACTTC. The encoded protein is CATSSQETQKYF.

The rearrangement uses TRBV19 and TRBJ2-1; 11 nucleotides match TRBD2. This CDR3 is 17 amino acids long. J was trimmed by 0 bases and V by 4 bases; bases with no gene match: 5. Germline V gene sequence: CDR1 LNHDA, CDR2 SQIVND (reference sequence). CDR3 sequence (DNA): TGTGCCAGTAGTAGGGCTAGCGGGAGGCCCTCCTACAATGAGCAGTTCTTC. Its translation is CASSRASGRPSYNEQFF.

This chain connects TRBV7-9 to TRBJ2-5, with 7 bases that match TRBD2. The CDR3 covers 14 residues. V gave up 2 bases and J gave up 2 bases; unmatched junction bases: 2. Germline V gene sequence: CDR1 SEHNR, CDR2 FQNEAQ (reference sequence). The CDR3 DNA sequence: TGTGCCAGCAGCTTAATGGGGGGGCAAGAGACCCAGTACTTC. As protein: CASSLMGGQETQYF.

The chain employs TRBV2 and TRBJ2-5; D is unclear. There are 15 residues in the CDR3. V was trimmed by 5 bases and J by 3 bases, leaving 16 bases between them. Germline-derived CDR1 and CDR2 are SNHLY and FYNNEI. CDR3 bases: TGTGCCAGCAGTCCCAACGGTCTCCAAAAAGAGACCCAGTACTTC. Its translation: CASSPNGLQKETQYF.

This clone was seen a single time. The rearrangement links TRBV18 to TRBJ2-1; unclear D gene. In germline, CDR1 is KGHSH, CDR2 LQKENI. This CDR3 contains 12 residues. V dropped 0 bases and J dropped 9 bases, with 6 bases sitting between them. The CDR3 loop reads CASSPPDFEQFF. DNA of the CDR3: TGTGCCAGCTCACCACCCGACTTTGAGCAGTTCTTC.

The gene calls are TRBV5-4 and TRBJ2-7; tentatively, D is TRBD2 (5 bases). The CDR3 loop spans 11 amino acids. Trimming shortened V by 2 bases and J by 7 bases, and 7 bases separated the two germline ends. Looked up from germline, CDR1 is SGHNT and CDR2 is YYREEE (reference sequence). The CDR3 spells CASSFRGEQYF. The CDR3 nucleotides are TGTGCCAGCAGCTTCCGAGGGGAGCAGTACTTC.

CDR3 sequence: CASSSGLGRTEAFF. As DNA, the CDR3 is TGTGCCAGTAGTTCGGGACTTGGGCGCACTGAAGCTTTCTTT. The V and J genes are TRBV19 and TRBJ1-1, with D possibly being TRBD1 (5 bases). V shed 5 bases and J shed 4 bases, with 14 bases lying between them. Germline V CDR1 and CDR2: LNHDA, SQIVND (reference sequence). This CDR3 is built from 14 residues.

The rearrangement links TRBV18 to TRBJ1-2; TRBD1 matches 7 bases. The CDR3 loop spans 12 amino acids. CDR1 and CDR2 (germline): KGHSH, LQKENI. Germline trimming cut 4 bases from V and 6 bases from J; bases unmatched to any gene: 2. CDR3 in amino acids: CASSRDRDGYTF. CDR3 nucleotides: TGTGCCAGCTCACGAGACAGGGATGGCTACACCTTC.

This clone was picked up a small number of times. The J gene is TRBJ1-1, the V gene TRBV7-3; TRBD1 agrees at 8 bases. This CDR3 spans 13 amino acids. The ends lost 8 bases at V and 5 bases at J; junction bases unmatched: 7. Germline CDR1 SGHTA, CDR2 FQGTGA. The CDR3 coding sequence is TGTGCCAGCGCGGACAGGGTTGAAACTGAAGCTTTCTTT. Amino acid sequence: CASADRVETEAFF. The full variable domain, with the rest looked up from reference TRBV7-3 and TRBJ1-1, is GAGVSQTPSNKVTEKGKYVELRCDPISGHTALYWYRQSLGQGPEFLIYFQGTGAADDSGLPNDRFFAVRPEGSVSTLKIQRTERGDSAVYLCASADRVETEAFFGQGTRLTVV.

This sequence joins TRBV7-6 and TRBJ2-7, with 12 bases aligning to TRBD2. Germline V gene sequence: CDR1 SGHVS, CDR2 FNYEAQ. Trimming took 3 bases from V and 4 from J; bases not matched to a gene: 4. The CDR3 has 15 amino acids. Here the CDR3 reads CASSLTSGSGYEQYF. Here the CDR3 DNA reads TGTGCCAGCAGCTTGACTAGCGGGAGTGGGTACGAGCAGTACTTC.

The chain combines TRBV5-1 with TRBJ1-6; D is ambiguous. From germline, CDR1 is SGHRS and CDR2 YFSETQ. The CDR3 runs 18 residues. Trimming shortened V by 4 bases and J by 0 bases, and 17 bases separated the two germline ends. The CDR3 bases are TGCGCCAGCAGCCCGGCCGTCCCAGGTAGCTCCTATAATTCACCCCTCCACTTT. This codes for CASSPAVPGSSYNSPLHF.

The genes are TRBV2 and TRBJ2-2; 13 bases match TRBD2. This CDR3 comprises 16 residues. Germline loops: CDR1 SNHLY, CDR2 FYNNEI. V dropped 7 bases and J dropped 5; count of bases not matched to a gene: 7. The CDR3 DNA reads TGTGCCAGCACTTCCGGGACTAGCGGGGTAACCGGGGAGCTGTTTTTT. This sequence encodes CASTSGTSGVTGELFF.

The chain is built from TRBV18 and TRBJ2-7, with TRBD1 as a possible D gene (7 bases). This CDR3 is 15 amino acids long. From germline, CDR1 is KGHSH and CDR2 LQKENI. Trimming left V 2 bases short and J 9 bases short, with 20 bases between. In nucleotides, the CDR3 is TGTGCCAGCTCACCAGAGTTGACAGGGACTTCCTGGCAGTACTTC. It is translated as CASSPELTGTSWQYF.

The V and J genes are TRBV28 and TRBJ1-5; a possible D gene is TRBD1 (6 bases). Germline CDR1 and CDR2: MDHEN and SYDVKM. V was pared by 5 bases and J by 5 bases, with 16 bases between. CDR3 length: 15 residues. As DNA, the CDR3 is TGTGCCAGCAGTCTAGGCTCTCCAGGGGATCAGCCCCAGCATTTT. Residues: CASSLGSPGDQPQHF.

The chain couples TRBV5-1 to TRBJ1-2; 9 bases line up with TRBD1. This CDR3 contains 15 residues. The germline CDR1 and CDR2 sequences are SGHRS and YFSETQ. Trimming removed 4 bases from V and 6 bases from J; junction bases left unmatched: 10. In DNA form, the CDR3 reads TGCGCCAGCAGCCCGCCGGGACAGGGTGTGAATGGCTACACCTTC. Amino acid sequence: CASSPPGQGVNGYTF.

The chain carries TRBV7-2 and TRBJ2-5; TRBD1 matches at 8 bases. In germline, CDR1 is SGHTA, CDR2 FQGNSA. V lost 5 bases and J lost 5; bases outside the gene matches: 4. The CDR3 covers 13 residues. DNA for the CDR3: TGTGCCAGCAGCCCGGACAGGGTTGAGACCCAGTACTTC. This sequence encodes CASSPDRVETQYF.

V gene TRBV9 combines with J gene TRBJ2-7; 7 bases agree with TRBD1. The ends lost 0 bases at V and 2 bases at J; junction bases unmatched: 5. Germline lookup yields CDR1 SGDLS and CDR2 YYNGEE. The CDR3 covers 15 residues. CDR3 residues: CASSVGLGQTYEQYF. In nucleotides, the CDR3 is TGTGCCAGCAGCGTAGGTTTGGGACAGACCTACGAGCAGTACTTC.

The V and J genes are TRBV6-6 and TRBJ2-7; 8 nucleotides align to TRBD1. V dropped 6 bases and J dropped 5; count of bases not matched to a gene: 6. Germline V CDR1 and CDR2: MNHNY, SVGAGI (reference sequence). The CDR3 runs 13 residues. The DNA for the CDR3 is TGTGCCAGCAGCCCGGGACAGGATCACGAGCAGTACTTC. Its translation is CASSPGQDHEQYF.

This chain connects TRBV18 to TRBJ2-1, with D uncertain. The CDR3 runs 14 residues. Trimming pared 2 bases from V and 0 bases from J, leaving 5 bases between. Per the germline V gene, CDR1 is KGHSH and CDR2 is LQKENI. In DNA, the CDR3 is TGTGCCAGCTCACCAGCGGTCTCCTACAATGAGCAGTTCTTC. It specifies CASSPAVSYNEQFF.

V gene TRBV11-2 combines with J gene TRBJ1-1; 7 positions agree with TRBD1. This CDR3 has 15 amino acids. Germline-derived CDR1 and CDR2 are SGHAT and FQNNGV. Trimming removed 5 bases from V and 4 bases from J; junction bases left unmatched: 10. The CDR3 DNA is TGTGCCAGCAGCGGGAACAGGGGAAGGGGCACTGAAGCTTTCTTT. It translates to CASSGNRGRGTEAFF.

The genes are TRBV29-1 and TRBJ2-6; D possibly corresponds to TRBD2 (6 bases). Germline CDR1 reads SQVTM; CDR2 reads ANQGSEA. V dropped 8 bases and J dropped 0 bases, with 11 bases sitting between them. This CDR3 is 14 amino acids long. The chain's CDR3 is CSTLGGSGANVLTF. The CDR3, as DNA: TGCAGCACCTTGGGGGGCTCTGGGGCCAACGTCCTGACTTTC.

The chain recombines TRBV19 with TRBJ1-1; unclear D gene. This CDR3 has 16 amino acids. Germline V lookup: CDR1 LNHDA, CDR2 SQIVND (reference sequence). Between the trimmed V and J ends, which lost 4 bases and 1 base, there was a span of 16 bases. This CDR3 is CASSSRRGVRNTEAFF. The CDR3 DNA follows: TGTGCCAGTAGTAGCCGACGGGGTGTGAGGAACACTGAAGCTTTCTTT.

With respect to this clone: Other DNA variants within this sample encode the same CDR3. The V call is TRBV27, the J call TRBJ2-7; D is unclear. The CDR3 spans 13 residues. The germline V gene has CDR1 MNHEY and CDR2 SMNVEV (reference sequence). Trimming left V 3 bases short and J 6 bases short, with 12 bases between. The CDR3 nucleotides are TGTGCCAGCAGTTTCAACAATCTCTCCGAGCAGTACTTC. The encoded protein is CASSFNNLSEQYF.

The chain combines TRBV5-6 with TRBJ2-1; D gene uncertain. The ends were cut back, 5 bases at V and 3 bases at J, with 12 bases in the middle. From germline, CDR1 is SGHDT and CDR2 YYEEEE. The CDR3 runs to 14 residues. The CDR3 DNA reads as TGTGCCAGCAGTAGGTGGGCCGGCTACAATGAGCAGTTCTTC. Protein sequence: CASSRWAGYNEQFF.

The genes are TRBV29-1 and TRBJ2-1, with 7 nucleotides matching TRBD2. The CDR3 totals 15 residues. Germline V gene data show CDR1 as SQVTM and CDR2 as ANQGSEA. V dropped 6 bases and J dropped 1; count of bases not matched to a gene: 9. DNA of the CDR3: TGCAGCGTGTCCCTTGGTAGCGGGTCCTACAATGAGCAGTTCTTC. Residues: CSVSLGSGSYNEQFF.

The rearrangement links TRBV19 to TRBJ1-3; D unresolved. V was shortened by 6 bases and J by 0 bases, with 12 bases between the two germline ends. The CDR3 totals 15 residues. In germline, CDR1 is LNHDA, CDR2 SQIVND (reference sequence). CDR3 loop: CASSRPMSSGNTIYF. CDR3 nucleotides: TGTGCCAGTAGCAGGCCTATGAGCTCTGGAAACACCATATATTTT.